The T cell receptor beta chain under discussion was sequenced for a study of cytomegalovirus exposure and HLA in healthy donors. Worth noting for this clone: Its cognate antigen is unknown.

General observations from the study: Roughly uniform depth of sequencing across donors was assumed in presence/absence analyses.

The J segment lost 1 base and the V segment lost 6 bases, leaving 2 bases of the junction unmatched. CDR3 length: 13 residues. Germline V gene sequence: CDR1 MNHEY, CDR2 SVGAGI. The PCR contained 60 Vbeta and 13 Jbeta primers. The protocol was immunoSEQ multiplex PCR, while the TCRdb copy is restricted to in-frame clones and leaves out a portion. Of some 160,000 clones listed, roughly four fifths were seen once; the top ten hold around 1.5%. V is TRBV6-5 and J is TRBJ1-1, with 7 bases matching TRBD1. Sequencing used PBMCs. The TCR comes from a man between 35 and 55 years old in good health and CMV-seronegative. The CDR3, as DNA: TGTGCCAGCAGACACAGGGGGAACACTGAAGCTTTCTTT. The encoded protein is CASRHRGNTEAFF.